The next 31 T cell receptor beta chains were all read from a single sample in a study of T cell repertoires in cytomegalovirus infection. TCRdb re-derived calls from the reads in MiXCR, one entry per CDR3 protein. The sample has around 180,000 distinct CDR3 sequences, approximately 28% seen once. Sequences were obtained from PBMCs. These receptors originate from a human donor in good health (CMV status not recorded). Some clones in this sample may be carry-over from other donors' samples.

CDR3 DNA: TGCGCCAGCAGCCTGACCGAAAGTGCGAACAATCAGCCCCAGCATTTT. Translation gives CASSLTESANNQPQHF. V and J are TRBV4-1 and TRBJ1-5, with D unclear. The CDR3 length is 16 residues. Germline values: CDR1 MGHRA, CDR2 YSYEKL. V was shortened by 4 bases and J by 3 bases, with 16 bases between the two germline ends.

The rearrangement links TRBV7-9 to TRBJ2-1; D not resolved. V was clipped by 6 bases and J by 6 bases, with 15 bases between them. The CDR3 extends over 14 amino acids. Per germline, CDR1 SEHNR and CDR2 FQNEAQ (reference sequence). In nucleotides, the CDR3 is TGTGCCAGCAGTTATCAAGACTCCGCCAATGAGCAGTTCTTC. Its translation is CASSYQDSANEQFF.

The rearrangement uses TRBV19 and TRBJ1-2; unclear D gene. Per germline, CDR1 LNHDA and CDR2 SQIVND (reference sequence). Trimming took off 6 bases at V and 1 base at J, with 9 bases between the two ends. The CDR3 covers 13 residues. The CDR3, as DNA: TGTGCCAGTAGCCGACCCGGTAACTATGGCTACACCTTC. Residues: CASSRPGNYGYTF.

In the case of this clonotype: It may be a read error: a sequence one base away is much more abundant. The DNA for the CDR3 is TGTGCCAGCAGCCCCACCGGGCTGGCCAACTACGAGCAGTACTTC. Residues: CASSPTGLANYEQYF. The V and J genes are TRBV7-3 and TRBJ2-7; D is ambiguous. CDR1 and CDR2 (germline): SGHTA, FQGTGA. V gave up 5 bases and J gave up 3 bases, with 17 bases separating them. The CDR3 consists of 15 residues.

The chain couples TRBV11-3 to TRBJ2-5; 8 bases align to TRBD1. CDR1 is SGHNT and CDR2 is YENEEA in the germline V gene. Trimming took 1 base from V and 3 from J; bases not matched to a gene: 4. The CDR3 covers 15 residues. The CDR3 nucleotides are TGTGCCAGCAGCTTAGGGACAGGGAAGGAAGAGACCCAGTACTTC. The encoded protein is CASSLGTGKEETQYF.

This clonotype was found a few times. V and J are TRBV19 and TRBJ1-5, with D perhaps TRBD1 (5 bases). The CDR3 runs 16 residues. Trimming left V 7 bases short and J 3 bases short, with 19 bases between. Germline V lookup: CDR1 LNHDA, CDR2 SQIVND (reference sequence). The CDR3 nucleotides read TGTGCCAGTACTAGGGGATCCCGGGAGGCCAATCAGCCCCAGCATTTT. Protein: CASTRGSREANQPQHF.

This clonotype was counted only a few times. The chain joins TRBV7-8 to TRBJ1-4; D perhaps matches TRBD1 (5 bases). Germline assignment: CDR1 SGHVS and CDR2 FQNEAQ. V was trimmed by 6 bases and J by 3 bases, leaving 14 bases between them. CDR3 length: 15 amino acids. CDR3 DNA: TGTGCCAGCAGGTTGGGAGACAGTCCTAATGAAAAACTGTTTTTT. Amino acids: CASRLGDSPNEKLFF.

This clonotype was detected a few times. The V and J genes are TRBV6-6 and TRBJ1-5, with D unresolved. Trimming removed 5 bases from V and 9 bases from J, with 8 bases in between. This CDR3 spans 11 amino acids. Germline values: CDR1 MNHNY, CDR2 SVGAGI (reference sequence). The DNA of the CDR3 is TGTGCCAGCAGTCCGAATGGGCCCCAGCATTTT. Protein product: CASSPNGPQHF.

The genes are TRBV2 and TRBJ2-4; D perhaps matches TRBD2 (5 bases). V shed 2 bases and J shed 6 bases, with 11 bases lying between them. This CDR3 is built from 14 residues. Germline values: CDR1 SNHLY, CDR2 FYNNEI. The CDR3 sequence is CASSETRRLNIQYF. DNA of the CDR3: TGTGCCAGCAGTGAAACGAGGAGGCTAAACATTCAGTACTTC.

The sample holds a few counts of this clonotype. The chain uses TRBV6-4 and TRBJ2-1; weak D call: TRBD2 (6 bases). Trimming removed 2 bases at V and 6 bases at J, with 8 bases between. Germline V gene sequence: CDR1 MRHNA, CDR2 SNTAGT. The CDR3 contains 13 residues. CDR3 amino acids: CASSDPGGNEQFF. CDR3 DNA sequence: TGTGCCAGCAGTGACCCCGGGGGCAATGAGCAGTTCTTC.

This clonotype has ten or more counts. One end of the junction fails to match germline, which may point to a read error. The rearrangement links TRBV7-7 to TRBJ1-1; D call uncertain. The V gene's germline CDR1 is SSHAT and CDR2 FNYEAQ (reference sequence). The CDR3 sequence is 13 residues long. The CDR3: CASSLDRASEAFF. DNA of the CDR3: TGTGCTAGCAGCTTAGATAGGGCGTCTGAAGCTTTCTTT.

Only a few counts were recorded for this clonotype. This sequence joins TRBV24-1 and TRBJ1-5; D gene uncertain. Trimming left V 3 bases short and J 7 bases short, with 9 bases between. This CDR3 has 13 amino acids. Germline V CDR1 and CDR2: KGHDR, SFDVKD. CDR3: CATSDRTWQPQHF. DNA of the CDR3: TGTGCCACCAGTGATCGTACGTGGCAGCCCCAGCATTTT.

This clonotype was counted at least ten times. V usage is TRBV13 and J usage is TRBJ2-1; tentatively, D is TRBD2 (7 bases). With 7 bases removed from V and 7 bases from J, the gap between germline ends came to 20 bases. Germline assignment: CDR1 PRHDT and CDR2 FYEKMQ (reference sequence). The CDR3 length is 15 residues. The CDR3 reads CASTLGGGDTNEQFF. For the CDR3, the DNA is TGTGCCAGCACCCTAGGGGGGGGGGACACGAATGAGCAGTTCTTC.

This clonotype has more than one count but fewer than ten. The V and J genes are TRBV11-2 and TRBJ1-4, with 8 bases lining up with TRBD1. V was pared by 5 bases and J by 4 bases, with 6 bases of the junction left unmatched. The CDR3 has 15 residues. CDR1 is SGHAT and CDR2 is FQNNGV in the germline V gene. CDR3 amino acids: CASSERTGINEKLFF. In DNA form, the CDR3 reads TGTGCCAGCAGCGAAAGGACAGGGATTAATGAAAAACTGTTTTTT.

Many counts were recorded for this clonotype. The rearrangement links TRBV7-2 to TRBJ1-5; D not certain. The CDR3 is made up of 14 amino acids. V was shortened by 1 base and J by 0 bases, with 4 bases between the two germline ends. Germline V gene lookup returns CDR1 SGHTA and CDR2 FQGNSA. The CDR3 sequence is CASSLGNSNQPQHF. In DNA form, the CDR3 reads TGTGCCAGCAGCTTAGGAAATAGCAATCAGCCCCAGCATTTT.

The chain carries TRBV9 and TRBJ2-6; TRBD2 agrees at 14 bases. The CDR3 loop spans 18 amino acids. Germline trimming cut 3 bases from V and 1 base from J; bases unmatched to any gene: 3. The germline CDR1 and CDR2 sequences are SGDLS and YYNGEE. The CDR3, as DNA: TGTGCCAGCAGCGCCCGACTAGCGGGGGGGTCTGGGGCCAACGTCCTGACTTTC. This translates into CASSARLAGGSGANVLTF.

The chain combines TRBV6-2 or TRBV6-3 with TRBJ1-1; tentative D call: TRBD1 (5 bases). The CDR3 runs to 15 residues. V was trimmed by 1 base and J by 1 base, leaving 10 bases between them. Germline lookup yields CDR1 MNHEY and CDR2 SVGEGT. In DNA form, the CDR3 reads TGTGCCAGCAGTTACTTAGTGGGGCGGAACACTGAAGCTTTCTTT. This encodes CASSYLVGRNTEAFF.

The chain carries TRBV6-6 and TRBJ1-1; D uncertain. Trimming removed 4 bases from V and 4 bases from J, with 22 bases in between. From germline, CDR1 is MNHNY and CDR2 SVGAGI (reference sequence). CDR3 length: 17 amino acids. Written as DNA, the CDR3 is TGTGCCAGCAGTTTACCGTATCCGACACGGGCGGTCACTGAAGCTTTCTTT. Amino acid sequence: CASSLPYPTRAVTEAFF.

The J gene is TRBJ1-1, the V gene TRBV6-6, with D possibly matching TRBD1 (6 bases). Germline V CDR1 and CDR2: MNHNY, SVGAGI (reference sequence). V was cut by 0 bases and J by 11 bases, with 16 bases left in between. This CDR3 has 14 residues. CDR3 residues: CASSYSSAQGTAFF. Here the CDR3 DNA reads TGTGCCAGCAGTTACTCCTCCGCACAGGGAACGGCTTTCTTT.

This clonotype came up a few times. The CDR3 coding sequence is TGTGCCAGCAGTTACGAGGGCACTGAAGCTTTCTTT. Translating it yields CASSYEGTEAFF. This chain uses TRBV6-6 with TRBJ1-1; no clear D gene. V lost 2 bases and J lost 4, with 5 bases in between. Germline V gene lookup returns CDR1 MNHNY and CDR2 SVGAGI (reference sequence). The CDR3 is 12 amino acids.

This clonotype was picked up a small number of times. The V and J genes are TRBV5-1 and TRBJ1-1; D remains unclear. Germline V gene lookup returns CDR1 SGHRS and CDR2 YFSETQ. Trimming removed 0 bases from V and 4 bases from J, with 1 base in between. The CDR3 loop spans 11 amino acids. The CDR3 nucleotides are TGCGCCAGCAGCTTGGCCACTGAAGCTTTCTTT. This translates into CASSLATEAFF.

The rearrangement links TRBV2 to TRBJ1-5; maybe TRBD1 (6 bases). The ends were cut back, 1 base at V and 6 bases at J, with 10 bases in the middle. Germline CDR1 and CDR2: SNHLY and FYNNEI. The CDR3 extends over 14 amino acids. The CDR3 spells CASSEGGAVQPQHF. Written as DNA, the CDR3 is TGTGCCAGCAGTGAAGGGGGGGCGGTTCAGCCCCAGCATTTT.

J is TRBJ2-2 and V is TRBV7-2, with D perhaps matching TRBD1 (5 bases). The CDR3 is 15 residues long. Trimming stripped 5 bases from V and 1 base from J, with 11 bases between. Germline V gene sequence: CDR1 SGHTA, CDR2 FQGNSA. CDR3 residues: CASSLDSLNTGELFF. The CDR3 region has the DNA TGTGCCAGCAGCCTAGACAGCCTGAACACCGGGGAGCTGTTTTTT.

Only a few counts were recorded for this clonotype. The CDR3 DNA follows: TGTGCCAGCAGCCAAAGGGACACCGGGGAGCTGTTTTTT. It translates to CASSQRDTGELFF. The gene calls are TRBV14 and TRBJ2-2, with no clear D. In germline, CDR1 is SGHDN, CDR2 FVKESK. This CDR3 comprises 13 residues. Trimming removed 2 bases at V and 3 bases at J, with 4 bases between.

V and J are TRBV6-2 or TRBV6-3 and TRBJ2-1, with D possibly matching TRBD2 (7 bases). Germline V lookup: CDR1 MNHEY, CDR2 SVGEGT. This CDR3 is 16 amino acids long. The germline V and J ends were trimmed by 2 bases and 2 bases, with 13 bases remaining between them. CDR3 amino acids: CASSYGEGVTYNEQFF. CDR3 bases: TGTGCCAGCAGTTACGGGGAGGGGGTAACCTACAATGAGCAGTTCTTC.

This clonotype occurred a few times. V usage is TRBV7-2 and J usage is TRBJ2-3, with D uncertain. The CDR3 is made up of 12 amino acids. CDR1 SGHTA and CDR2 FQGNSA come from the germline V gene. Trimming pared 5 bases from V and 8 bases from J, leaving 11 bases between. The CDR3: CASSPLSGTQYF. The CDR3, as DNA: TGTGCCAGCAGCCCCCTCTCGGGTACGCAGTATTTT.

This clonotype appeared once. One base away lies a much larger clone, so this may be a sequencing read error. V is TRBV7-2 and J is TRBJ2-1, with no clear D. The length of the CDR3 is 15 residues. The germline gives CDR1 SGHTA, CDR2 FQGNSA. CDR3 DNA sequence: TGTGCCAGCAGCCTCGAGGCAGTACCCTACAATGATCAGTTCTTC. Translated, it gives CASSLEAVPYNDQFF.

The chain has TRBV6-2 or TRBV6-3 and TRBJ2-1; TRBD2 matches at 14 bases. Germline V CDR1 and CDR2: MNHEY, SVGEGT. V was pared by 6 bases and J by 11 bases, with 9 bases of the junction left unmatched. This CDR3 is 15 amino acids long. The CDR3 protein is CASSSGLAGVSKQFF. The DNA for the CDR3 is TGTGCCAGCAGCTCGGGACTAGCGGGGGTTAGTAAGCAGTTCTTC.

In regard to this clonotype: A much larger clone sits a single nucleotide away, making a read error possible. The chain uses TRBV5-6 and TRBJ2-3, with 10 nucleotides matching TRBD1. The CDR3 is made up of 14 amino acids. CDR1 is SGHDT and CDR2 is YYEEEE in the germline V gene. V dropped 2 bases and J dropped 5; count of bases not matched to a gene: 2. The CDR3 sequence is CASSFDRGLDTQYF. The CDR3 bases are TGTGCCAGCAGCTTCGACAGGGGGCTAGATACGCAGTATTTT.

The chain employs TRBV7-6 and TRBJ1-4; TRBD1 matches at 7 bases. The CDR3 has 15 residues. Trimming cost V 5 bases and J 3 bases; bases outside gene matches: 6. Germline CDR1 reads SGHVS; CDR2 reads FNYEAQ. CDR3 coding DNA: TGTGCCAGCAGCAGCCGGGACAGTCCTAATGAAAAACTGTTTTTT. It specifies CASSSRDSPNEKLFF. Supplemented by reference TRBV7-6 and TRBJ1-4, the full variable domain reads GAGVSQSPRYKVTKRGQDVALRCDPISGHVSLYWYRQALGQGPEFLTYFNYEAQQDKSGLPNDRFSAERPEGSISTLTIQRTEQRDSAMYRCASSSRDSPNEKLFFGSGTQLSVL.

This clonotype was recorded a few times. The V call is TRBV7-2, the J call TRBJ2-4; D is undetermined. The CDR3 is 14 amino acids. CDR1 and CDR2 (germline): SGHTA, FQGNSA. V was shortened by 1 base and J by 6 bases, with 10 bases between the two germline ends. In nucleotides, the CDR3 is TGTGCCAGCAGCTTAGGGGCTAGAGGAAACATTCAGTACTTC. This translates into CASSLGARGNIQYF.